This T cell receptor beta chain was recorded in a study of T cell responses to AZD1222 COVID-19 vaccine. Study-wide results and caveats: As reported, nearly half of all spike-specific TCRs target variant regions that are unmutated.

J lost 10 bases, V lost 5 bases, and 14 bases had no gene match. Germline V gene lookup returns CDR1 MNHEY and CDR2 SVGEGT. The CDR3 is 16 residues long. Repertoires were generated with immunoSEQ multiplex PCR, while TCRdb's copy carries only in-frame clones and drops some. This sample has roughly 140,000 clones, with roughly 90% found just once. For this clone: Its antigen is not known.

The sample here was peripheral blood, taken 28 days after the second AZD1222 dose. The TCR sequence derives from an adult who received the AZD1222 COVID-19 vaccine. V is TRBV6-2 or TRBV6-3 and J is TRBJ2-5, with TRBD2 matching over 12 bases. The CDR3 DNA sequence: TGTGCCAGCAGTCTAACGGGACTAGCGGGCGTCGGGGACCAGTACTTC. Translation gives CASSLTGLAGVGDQYF.